These 30 T cell receptor beta chains came from one sample sequenced in a study of blood T cells in healthy people across ages (dated by TCRdb to about 2015). Library generation was performed with 5' RACE. These reads were obtained on an Illumina HiSeq 2500. A second PCR of about 7 to 12 cycles was performed with a sample-barcoded 5' primer and a J-beta primer mix. TCRdb took the public reads, trimmed them with fastp at Q25, ran MiXCR for clone calling and kept in-frame beta chains. Identical CDR3 proteins give one entry, which carries the most common genes and DNA. The table for this sample lists around 800,000 distinct CDR3 sequences; 40% to 50% of them were counted only once. Of the sample, roughly 18% is held by the ten largest clones. The specimen sequenced was blood. Receptor source: a man aged 55 to 70 in good health.

Here the CDR3 reads CASSDRGSFGYTF. Written as DNA, the CDR3 is TGTGCCAGCAGTGACCGAGGGAGCTTTGGCTACACCTTC. The V call is TRBV25-1, the J call TRBJ1-2, with D uncertain. The CDR3 contains 13 residues. Trimming shortened V by 3 bases and J by 7 bases, and 12 bases separated the two germline ends. Germline-derived CDR1 and CDR2 are MGHDK and SYGVNS.

V gene TRBV28 combines with J gene TRBJ1-1, with D perhaps TRBD1 (6 bases). The V and J ends lost 5 bases and 2 bases respectively, with 15 bases between them. From germline, CDR1 is MDHEN and CDR2 SYDVKM. This CDR3 region has 15 residues. The CDR3, as DNA: TGTGCCAGCAGTACGCCGATGGGGGCCAACACTGAAGCTTTCTTT. It translates to CASSTPMGANTEAFF.

The V call is TRBV9, the J call TRBJ1-1, with a possible D match to TRBD1 (5 bases). The CDR3 runs to 16 residues. Germline CDR1 reads SGDLS; CDR2 reads YYNGEE. Trimming took 0 bases from V and 0 from J, leaving 12 bases between them. The CDR3 loop is CASSVGLPGMNTEAFF. The CDR3 bases are TGTGCCAGCAGCGTAGGTCTTCCAGGGATGAACACTGAAGCTTTCTTT. Using reference TRBV9 and TRBJ1-1 for the parts outside the CDR3, the full variable domain is DSGVTQTPKHLITATGQRVTLRCSPRSGDLSVYWYQQSLDQGLQFLIQYYNGEERAKGNILERFSAQQFPDLHSELNLSSLELGDSALYFCASSVGLPGMNTEAFFGQGTRLTVV.

The rearrangement links TRBV9 to TRBJ2-1, with D hard to call. The J call may be faulty, since TRBJ2-7 better matches the DNA end. CDR1 is SGDLS and CDR2 is YYNGEE in the germline V gene. The CDR3 is 17 residues long. The CDR3 DNA reads TGTGCCAGCAGCGGGCGGAGTGGGGAAAGCTCCTACAATGAGCAGTACTTC. Translation gives CASSGRSGESSYNEQYF.

DNA for the CDR3: TGTGCTAGTGGTTTGAAGTCTAGCGGCAATGAGCAGTACTTC. Amino acids: CASGLKSSGNEQYF. V gene TRBV12-5 combines with J gene TRBJ2-5, with 7 bases aligning to TRBD2. The CDR3 spans 14 residues. Germline trimming cut 2 bases from V and 11 bases from J; bases unmatched to any gene: 11. In germline, CDR1 is LGHNT, CDR2 FRNRAP.

This clonotype occurred a few times. This chain connects TRBV6-5 to TRBJ2-1; D tentatively reads TRBD1 or TRBD2 (5 bases each). V shed 5 bases and J shed 8 bases, with 16 bases lying between them. The CDR3 covers 14 residues. In germline, CDR1 is MNHEY, CDR2 SVGAGI. The CDR3 spells CASSGDAGRDEQFF. The DNA of the CDR3 is TGTGCCAGCAGTGGGGACGCCGGTAGGGATGAGCAGTTCTTC.

In its sample, this clonotype was seen a few times. The gene calls are TRBV7-3 and TRBJ2-2; D is unclear. CDR3 size: 13 residues. Germline V lookup: CDR1 SGHTA, CDR2 FQGTGA. Trimming stripped 5 bases from V and 6 bases from J, with 10 bases between. The CDR3 DNA sequence: TGTGCCAGCAGCCCATATCGGCCCGGGGAGCTGTTTTTT. Protein: CASSPYRPGELFF.

The rearrangement links TRBV3-1 to TRBJ2-5; a weak D match, TRBD2 (5 bases). Germline V CDR1 and CDR2: LGHDT, YNNKEL (reference sequence). V shed 0 bases and J shed 11 bases, with 22 bases lying between them. This CDR3 region has 16 residues. The chain's CDR3 is CASSQDLSGPLSEQYF. The DNA of the CDR3 is TGTGCCAGCAGCCAAGATCTAAGCGGTCCATTGAGTGAGCAGTACTTC.

J is TRBJ1-1 and V is TRBV20-1; D remains ambiguous. The CDR3 extends over 12 amino acids. The V and J ends lost 2 bases and 12 bases respectively, with 16 bases between them. Germline assignment: CDR1 DFQATT and CDR2 SNEGSKA (reference sequence). CDR3 in amino acids: CSARFPGRESFF. The CDR3 DNA reads as TGCAGTGCTAGATTCCCCGGACGGGAATCTTTCTTT.

The J gene is TRBJ1-6, the V gene TRBV18; 11 positions agree with TRBD1. Germline V gives CDR1 KGHSH, CDR2 LQKENI. CDR3 length: 14 residues. The V segment lost 4 bases and the J segment 11 bases; nucleotides outside the gene matches: 4. In nucleotides, the CDR3 is TGTGCCAGCTCACGGGACAGGGGGGTTCCACCCCTCCACTTT. As protein: CASSRDRGVPPLHF.

CDR3 in DNA: TGCAGCGTTGGAGGGCTGGGCAACACAGATACGCAGTATTTT. Translating it yields CSVGGLGNTDTQYF. The chain has TRBV29-1 and TRBJ2-3; D perhaps matches TRBD2 (5 bases). Germline-derived CDR1 and CDR2 are SQVTM and ANQGSEA. V lost 4 bases and J lost 2, with 13 bases in between. This CDR3 contains 14 residues.

The J gene is TRBJ2-1, the V gene TRBV3-1, with TRBD2 matching over 7 bases. Per germline, CDR1 LGHDT and CDR2 YNNKEL (reference sequence). The CDR3 consists of 15 residues. The V gene end was trimmed by 1 base and the J gene end by 13 bases; junction bases not matched to a gene: 13. CDR3 DNA: TGTGCCAGCAGCCAAGGTAGCGGGTTGAATGGAGACCAGTTCTTC. Translation: CASSQGSGLNGDQFF.

This clonotype was found many times. This chain joins TRBV10-3 and TRBJ2-3, with TRBD2 as a possible D gene (5 bases). Germline V CDR1 and CDR2: ENHRY, SYGVKD. V lost 1 base and J lost 5, with 10 bases in between. The CDR3 contains 14 residues. The CDR3 DNA reads as TGTGCCATCAGTGAGTTTGACGGACTAGATACGCAGTATTTT. This sequence encodes CAISEFDGLDTQYF.

V usage is TRBV2 and J usage is TRBJ2-1; D is ambiguous. Germline V gene sequence: CDR1 SNHLY, CDR2 FYNNEI. The CDR3 is 13 residues long. Trimming removed 8 bases at V and 0 bases at J, with 8 bases between. The DNA of the CDR3 is TGTGCCAGCGCCGAAAACTCCTACAATGAGCAGTTCTTC. Translating gives CASAENSYNEQFF.

This CDR3 reads CASGPMTGTYEQYF. CDR3 nucleotide sequence: TGTGCCAGCGGACCAATGACAGGGACGTACGAGCAGTACTTC. V and J are TRBV2 and TRBJ2-7; 7 nucleotides line up with TRBD1. The CDR3 is 14 residues long. V shed 8 bases, J shed 4 bases, and the junction held 11 bases outside the gene matches. Germline V CDR1 and CDR2: SNHLY, FYNNEI.

The J gene is TRBJ2-4, the V gene TRBV4-3; TRBD2 might be the D (6 bases). Germline values: CDR1 LGHNA, CDR2 YSLEER. The CDR3 runs 14 residues. Deletions cut 1 base from V and 8 bases from J, with 12 bases between. In nucleotides, the CDR3 is TGCGCCAGCAGCCAAGGGGGGGAGGCGGACATTCAGTACTTC. This sequence encodes CASSQGGEADIQYF.

The chain has TRBV4-1 and TRBJ2-3, with D possibly called TRBD1 or TRBD2 (5 bases each). The CDR3 has 17 residues. Germline-derived CDR1 and CDR2 are MGHRA and YSYEKL. V was cut by 2 bases and J by 0 bases, with 15 bases left in between. CDR3 in DNA: TGCGCCAGCAGCCAAATACAGTGGGGGATCAGCACAGATACGCAGTATTTT. This gives the protein CASSQIQWGISTDTQYF.

This chain connects TRBV5-1 to TRBJ1-1; no definite D call. Germline CDR1 and CDR2: SGHRS and YFSETQ. This CDR3 spans 15 amino acids. Deletions cut 4 bases from V and 2 bases from J, with 15 bases between. CDR3 in DNA: TGCGCCAGCAGCCCGATGAGAGGCCCAAACACTGAAGCTTTCTTT. Its translation: CASSPMRGPNTEAFF.

The chain combines TRBV7-2 with TRBJ2-3, with 7 bases identical to TRBD1. The V gene end was trimmed by 3 bases and the J gene end by 4 bases; junction bases not matched to a gene: 10. The CDR3 is 16 residues long. Germline-derived CDR1 and CDR2 are SGHTA and FQGNSA. In DNA form, the CDR3 reads TGTGCCAGCAGCTTGTCCGGGACAGTCACTTCAGATACGCAGTATTTT. Amino acid sequence: CASSLSGTVTSDTQYF.

V gene TRBV3-1 combines with J gene TRBJ2-5; no clear D. The J call may be faulty, since TRBJ2-7 better matches the DNA end. The CDR3 has 13 amino acids. Germline CDR1 is LGHDT and CDR2 is YNNKEL (reference sequence). The CDR3, as DNA: TGTGCCAGCAGCCAAGCTTCCAACTACGAGCAGTACTTC. Its protein is CASSQASNYEQYF.

This chain links TRBV7-9 with TRBJ1-1; 7 nucleotides align to TRBD1. CDR1 SEHNR and CDR2 FQNEAQ come from the germline V gene (reference sequence). CDR3 length: 14 amino acids. Germline trimming cut 5 bases from V and 4 bases from J; bases unmatched to any gene: 7. The CDR3 reads CASSGRQGITEAFF. CDR3 nucleotides: TGTGCCAGCAGCGGTAGACAGGGTATCACTGAAGCTTTCTTT. Looking up the rest from reference TRBV7-9 and TRBJ1-1 gives the full variable domain: DTGVSQNPRHKITKRGQNVTFRCDPISEHNRLYWYRQTLGQGPEFLTYFQNEAQLEKSRLLSDRFSAERPKGSFSTLEIQRTEQGDSAMYLCASSGRQGITEAFFGQGTRLTVV.

As regards this clonotype: A read error may produce the germline difference seen at one junction end. The chain joins TRBV7-2 to TRBJ2-7; TRBD1 aligns across 7 bases. Germline loops: CDR1 SGHTA, CDR2 FQGNSA. This CDR3 comprises 14 residues. CDR3 DNA sequence: TGTGCTAGCAGCCCCGAGACAGGGCCGAACGAGCAGTACTTC. The encoded protein is CASSPETGPNEQYF.

The chain joins TRBV3-1 to TRBJ2-1, with D tentatively TRBD1 (6 bases). Germline loops: CDR1 LGHDT, CDR2 YNNKEL (reference sequence). The CDR3 consists of 15 residues. The V gene lost 0 bases and the J gene lost 3 bases, with 9 bases spanning the gap. As DNA, the CDR3 is TGTGCCAGCAGCCAAGAAGGGGGACGCTACAATGAGCAGTTCTTC. This codes for CASSQEGGRYNEQFF.

V and J are TRBV6-2 or TRBV6-3 and TRBJ2-7, with D perhaps matching TRBD1 (5 bases). This CDR3 is 13 amino acids long. The germline V gene encodes CDR1 MNHEY and CDR2 SVGEGT. V was pared by 7 bases and J by 7 bases, with 17 bases between. The CDR3 loop is CASKGQTYNEQYF. The CDR3 region has the DNA TGTGCCAGCAAAGGACAAACCTACAATGAGCAGTACTTC.

This clonotype was found a few times. The chain has TRBV29-1 and TRBJ1-4; 7 bases are a match to TRBD1. The CDR3 covers 14 residues. The germline V gene encodes CDR1 SQVTM and CDR2 ANQGSEA. Trimming removed 4 bases from V and 3 bases from J; junction bases left unmatched: 5. This CDR3 is CSVVIGTANEKLFF. DNA of the CDR3: TGCAGCGTTGTTATAGGGACAGCTAATGAAAAACTGTTTTTT.

A few counts support this clonotype. The chain couples TRBV4-3 to TRBJ1-2; the D is unclear. Germline V CDR1 and CDR2: LGHNA, YSLEER. The length of the CDR3 is 16 residues. The V gene lost 0 bases and the J gene lost 2 bases, with 13 bases spanning the gap. The CDR3 loop reads CASSQDRARQNYGYTF. The DNA for the CDR3 is TGCGCCAGCAGCCAAGATAGGGCCAGGCAAAACTATGGCTACACCTTC.

This chain links TRBV5-1 with TRBJ2-7; 9 bases agree with TRBD1. The CDR3 is made up of 18 amino acids. Germline lookup yields CDR1 SGHRS and CDR2 YFSETQ. Germline trimming cut 4 bases from V and 3 bases from J; bases unmatched to any gene: 17. CDR3 sequence reads: CASSTDGQGTKLVYEQYF. CDR3 in DNA: TGCGCCAGCAGCACCGATGGACAGGGGACGAAACTAGTCTACGAGCAGTACTTC.

As concerns this clonotype: An end of the junction differs from the germline gene, which may be a read error. V is TRBV7-9 and J is TRBJ1-5, with D maybe TRBD1 (5 bases). The CDR3 spans 15 residues. The germline V gene has CDR1 SEHNR and CDR2 FQNEAQ (reference sequence). The CDR3 sequence is CASTLDPQGRGPQHF. The CDR3 DNA follows: TGTGCCAGCACCTTAGACCCCCAGGGAAGAGGGCCCCAGCATTTT.

The J gene is TRBJ1-5, the V gene TRBV6-1; TRBD1 is a possible D gene (5 bases). Trimming left V 0 bases short and J 6 bases short, with 9 bases between. Looked up from germline, CDR1 is MNHNS and CDR2 is SASEGT. The CDR3 loop spans 14 amino acids. DNA of the CDR3: TGTGCCAGCAGTGAAGCGTGGGGCGGTCAGCCCCAGCATTTT. This gives the protein CASSEAWGGQPQHF.

This chain uses TRBV6-2 or TRBV6-3 with TRBJ1-2, with unresolved D. Germline V gene data show CDR1 as MNHEY and CDR2 as SVGEGT. CDR3 length: 13 residues. The V and J ends lost 6 bases and 6 bases respectively, with 14 bases between them. The CDR3 bases are TGTGCCAGCAGGGAGACGAAACGGGATGGCTACACCTTC. Amino acid sequence: CASRETKRDGYTF.